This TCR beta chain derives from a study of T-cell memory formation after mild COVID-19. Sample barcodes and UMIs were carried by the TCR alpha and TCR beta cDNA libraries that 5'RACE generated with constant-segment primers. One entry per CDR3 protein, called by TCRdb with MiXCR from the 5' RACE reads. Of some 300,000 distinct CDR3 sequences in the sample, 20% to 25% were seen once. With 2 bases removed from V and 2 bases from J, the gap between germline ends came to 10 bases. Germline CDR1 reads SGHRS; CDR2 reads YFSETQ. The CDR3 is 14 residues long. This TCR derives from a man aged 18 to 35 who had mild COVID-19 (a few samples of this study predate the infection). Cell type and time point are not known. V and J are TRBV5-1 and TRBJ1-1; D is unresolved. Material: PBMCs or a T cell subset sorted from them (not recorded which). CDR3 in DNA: TGCGCCAGCAGCTTCGGCGGGTCCAACACTGAAGCTTTCTTT. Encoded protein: CASSFGGSNTEAFF.